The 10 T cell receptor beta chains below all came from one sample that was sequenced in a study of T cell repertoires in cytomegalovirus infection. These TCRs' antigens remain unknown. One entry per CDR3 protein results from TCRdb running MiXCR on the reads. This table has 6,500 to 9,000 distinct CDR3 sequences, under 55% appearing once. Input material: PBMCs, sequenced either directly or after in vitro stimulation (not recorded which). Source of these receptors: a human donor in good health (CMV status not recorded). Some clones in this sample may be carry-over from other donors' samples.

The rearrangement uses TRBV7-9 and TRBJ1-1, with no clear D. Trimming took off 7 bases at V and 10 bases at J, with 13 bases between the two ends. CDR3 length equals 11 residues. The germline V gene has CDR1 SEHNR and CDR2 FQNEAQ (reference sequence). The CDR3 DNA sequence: TGTGCCAGCACCTCCTTGTCTGGAGCTTTCTTT. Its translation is CASTSLSGAFF.

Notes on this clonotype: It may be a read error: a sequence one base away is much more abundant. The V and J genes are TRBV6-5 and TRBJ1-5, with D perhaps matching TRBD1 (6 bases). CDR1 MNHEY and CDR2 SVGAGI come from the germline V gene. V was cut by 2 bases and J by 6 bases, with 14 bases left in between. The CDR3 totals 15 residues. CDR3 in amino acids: CASSYQGHRGQPQHF. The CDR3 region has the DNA TGTGCCAGCAGTTACCAGGGACACCGGGGTCAGCCCCAGCATTTT.

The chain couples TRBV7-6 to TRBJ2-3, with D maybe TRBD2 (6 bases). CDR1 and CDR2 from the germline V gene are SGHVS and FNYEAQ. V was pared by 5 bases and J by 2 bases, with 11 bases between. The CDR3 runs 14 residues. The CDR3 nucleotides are TGTGCCAGCAGCCGCGGGACGGACACAGATACGCAGTATTTT. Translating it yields CASSRGTDTDTQYF.

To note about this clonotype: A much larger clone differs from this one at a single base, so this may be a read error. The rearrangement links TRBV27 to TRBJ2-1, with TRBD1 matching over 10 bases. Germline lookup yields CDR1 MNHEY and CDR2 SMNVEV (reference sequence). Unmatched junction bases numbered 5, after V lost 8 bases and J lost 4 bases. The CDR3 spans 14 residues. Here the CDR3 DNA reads TGTGCCAGCTTCACGGGACAGGGGTACAATGAGCAGTTCTTC. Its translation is CASFTGQGYNEQFF.

CDR3 sequence (DNA): TGTGCCAGCAGTTACTCCAGGTTGCAAGAGACCCAGTACTTC. Its translation is CASSYSRLQETQYF. The V gene is TRBV6-8, the J gene TRBJ2-5; no clear D gene. The ends were cut back, 0 bases at V and 2 bases at J, with 7 bases in the middle. Per the germline V gene, CDR1 is MNHGY and CDR2 is SAAAGT. There are 14 residues in the CDR3.

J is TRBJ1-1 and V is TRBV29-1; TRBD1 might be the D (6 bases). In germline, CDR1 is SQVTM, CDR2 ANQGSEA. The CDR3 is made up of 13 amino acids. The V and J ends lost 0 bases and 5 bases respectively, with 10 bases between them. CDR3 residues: CSVEEGALTEAFF. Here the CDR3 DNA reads TGCAGCGTTGAAGAGGGGGCTTTAACTGAAGCTTTCTTT.

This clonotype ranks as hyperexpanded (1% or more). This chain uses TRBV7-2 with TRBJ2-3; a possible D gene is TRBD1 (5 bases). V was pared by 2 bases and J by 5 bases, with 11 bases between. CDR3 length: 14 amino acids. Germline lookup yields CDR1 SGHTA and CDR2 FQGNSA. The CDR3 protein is CASSLTDKIDTQYF. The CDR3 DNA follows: TGTGCCAGCAGCTTAACGGACAAGATAGATACGCAGTATTTT.

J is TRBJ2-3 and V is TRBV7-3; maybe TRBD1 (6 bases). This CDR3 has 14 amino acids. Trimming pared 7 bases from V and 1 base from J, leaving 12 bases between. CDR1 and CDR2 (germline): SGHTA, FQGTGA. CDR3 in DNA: TGTGCCAGCACGAGTCAGGGGCGCACAGATACGCAGTATTTT. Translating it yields CASTSQGRTDTQYF. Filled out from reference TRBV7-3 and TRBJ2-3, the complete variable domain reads GAGVSQTPSNKVTEKGKYVELRCDPISGHTALYWYRQSLGQGPEFLIYFQGTGAADDSGLPNDRFFAVRPEGSVSTLKIQRTERGDSAVYLCASTSQGRTDTQYFGPGTRLTVL.

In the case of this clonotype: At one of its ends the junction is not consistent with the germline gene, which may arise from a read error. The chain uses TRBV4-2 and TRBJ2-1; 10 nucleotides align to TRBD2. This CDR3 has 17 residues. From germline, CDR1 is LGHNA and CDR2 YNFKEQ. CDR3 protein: CASRQDSSSGGTNEPFF. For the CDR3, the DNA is TGTGCCAGCCGCCAAGATTCCTCTAGCGGGGGAACCAATGAGCCGTTCTTC.

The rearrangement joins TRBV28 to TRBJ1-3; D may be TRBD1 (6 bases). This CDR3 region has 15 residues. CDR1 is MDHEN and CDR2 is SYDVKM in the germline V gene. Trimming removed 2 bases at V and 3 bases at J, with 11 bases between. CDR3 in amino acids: CASSLPGANGNTIYF. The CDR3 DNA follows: TGTGCCAGCAGTTTACCGGGGGCTAATGGAAACACCATATATTTT.